This TCR beta chain was captured in a study of blood T cell repertoires in COVID-19 (dated by TCRdb to the early 2020s). The study in broad terms: Samples covering the acute and convalescent phases of COVID-19 were provided by collaborators in the United States, Italy and Spain. The dataset comprised deeply sampled blood TCRbeta repertoires from subjects exposed to, actively infected with, or recovered from COVID-19. Where available, HLA class I and class II types were taken from metadata supplied by the sample provider and were not determined by assay-based typing. The repertoires were released in a freely available public database meant as a resource for research on the immune response to SARS-CoV-2. The samples were drawn from the first 160 participants of the ongoing ImmuneRACE study and from 950 to 1,500 subjects provided by 6 global collaborators. The prospective study material was composed of cDNA or gDNA derived from T cells, B-cell-depleted T cells, or PBMCs. The sample metadata nearly always contained a de-identified subject ID, COVID-19 status, age in years and sex. Study-level results and caveats: Clinical and demographic metadata were provided uncurated, with the amount varying by source and participant.

In the prospective study, participants were about 18 to 89 years old, resided in 24 geographic areas of the United States, and were enrolled through a virtual design. In the prospective study, cohorts were assigned on the basis of participant-reported clinical history obtained from a screening survey and a study questionnaire. Recovered participants in ImmuneRACE Cohort 3 were defined as having two consecutive negative NP/OP PCR tests, clearance from a healthcare professional, or resolution of symptoms. In the prospective study, mobile phlebotomists collected whole blood, serum and a nasopharyngeal or oropharyngeal swab from each participant. Additional blood draws and questionnaires over an approximately two-month period could optionally be provided by prospective study participants. Before DNA extraction, prospective study blood samples were shipped either frozen or at room temperature. The immunoSEQ Assay, a bias-controlled multiplex PCR, was used to amplify TCRbeta CDR3 regions from genomic DNA. In the authors' own workflow: The number of nucleated cells in each sample was estimated from the amplification of reference gene primers within the assay. To quantify the absolute abundance of each unique TCRbeta CDR3 rearrangement, sequence reads were collapsed and filtered. For each sample, productive Simpson clonality was calculated as the square root of Simpson's diversity index across productive rearrangements. TCRdb's version of the immuneACCESS table is confined to in-frame rearrangements and falls short of the full clone set. An unresolved V gene accounts for under half of the shortfall where checked; the remainder is of unknown origin. V and J calls and clone size follow that table, whereas D and trimming were derived from the DNA. This sample has some 510,000 clones in its table, and roughly 90% of those were observed once. Less than 2% of the sample belongs to the ten largest clones.

Note on this clone: Its antigen has not been determined. Per-nucleotide qualities are absent, and no much larger clonotype sits a single base away.

The sequence was obtained from a woman aged 40 to 50 who had recovered from COVID-19. The sample comprised PBMCs or T cells enriched from blood (not recorded which).

The CDR3 here reads CASSTQGNTEAFF. The bases read TGTGCCAGCAGTACGCAGGGAAACACTGAAGCTTTCTTT. The rearranged chain carries TRBV12-3 or TRBV12-4 and TRBJ1-1; the best D guess is TRBD1, with 5 bases matching. V drops 5 bases and J drops 2 bases, leaving 9 bases in between. The CDR3 goes from the cysteine to the phenylalanine over 13 residues. The only DNA kept is the CDR3, 39 bases in frame from the first base.